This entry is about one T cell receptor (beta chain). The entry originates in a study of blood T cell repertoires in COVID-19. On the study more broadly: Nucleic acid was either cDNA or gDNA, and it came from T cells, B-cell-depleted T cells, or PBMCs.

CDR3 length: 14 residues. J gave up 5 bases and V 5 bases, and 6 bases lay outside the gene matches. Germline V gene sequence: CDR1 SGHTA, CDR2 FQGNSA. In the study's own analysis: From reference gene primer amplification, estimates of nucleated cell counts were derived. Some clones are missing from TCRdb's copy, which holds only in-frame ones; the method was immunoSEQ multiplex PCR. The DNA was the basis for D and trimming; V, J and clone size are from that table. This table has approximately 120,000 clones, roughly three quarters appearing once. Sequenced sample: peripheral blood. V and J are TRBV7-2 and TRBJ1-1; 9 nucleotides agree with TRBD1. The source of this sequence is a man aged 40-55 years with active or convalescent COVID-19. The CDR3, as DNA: TGTGCCAGCAGCGGACAGGGGCGCGTAACTGAAGCTTTCTTT. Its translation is CASSGQGRVTEAFF.